These T cell receptor beta chains were read from a single sample in a study of blood T cell repertoires in COVID-19. Assay used: immunoSEQ multiplex PCR; TCRdb lists only in-frame clones, some missing. The sample holds around 200,000 clones, under 90% seen once. Sequenced sample: peripheral blood. The source is a woman in her thirties or forties with active or convalescent COVID-19. Each CDR3 is given with its conserved first and last residue. The D gene is left open where the match is weak. Clone size, where shown, is once, few, many, or a class for clones that have expanded.

D gene: TRBD2
CDR3 length: 20
V gene: TRBV5-1
J gene: TRBJ2-2
clone size: -
CDR3 protein: CASSLAIGTSGNPATGELFF
CDR3 DNA: TGCGCCAGCAGCTTGGCCATAGGGACTAGCGGGAACCCCGCCACCGGGGAGCTGTTTTTT

D gene: TRBD2
CDR3 length: 14
V gene: TRBV6-5
J gene: TRBJ2-3
clone size: -
CDR3 protein: CASGERGGTDTQYF
CDR3 DNA: TGTGCCAGCGGGGAGCGGGGGGGCACAGATACGCAGTATTTT

D gene: TRBD1
CDR3 length: 13
V gene: TRBV5-1
J gene: TRBJ2-2
clone size: once
CDR3 protein: CASSLGDSGELFF
CDR3 DNA: TGCGCCAGCAGCTTGGGGGACAGCGGGGAGCTGTTTTTT

D gene: TRBD2
CDR3 length: 15
V gene: TRBV4-1
J gene: TRBJ2-3
clone size: -
CDR3 protein: CASTSAGGDTDTQYF
CDR3 DNA: TGCGCCAGCACCTCTGCGGGAGGGGACACAGATACGCAGTATTTT

D gene: -
CDR3 length: 16
V gene: TRBV4-2
J gene: TRBJ1-5
clone size: -
CDR3 protein: CASSQGTGPSNQPQHF
CDR3 DNA: TGTGCCAGCAGCCAGGGAACAGGGCCTAGCAATCAGCCCCAGCATTTT

D gene: TRBD2
CDR3 length: 15
V gene: TRBV14
J gene: TRBJ2-3
clone size: -
CDR3 protein: CASSTTRGGADTQYF
CDR3 DNA: TGTGCCAGCAGCACTACTCGGGGGGGGGCAGATACGCAGTATTTT

D gene: -
CDR3 length: 12
V gene: TRBV23-1
J gene: TRBJ1-1
clone size: -
CDR3 protein: CARRGGVTEAFF
CDR3 DNA: TGCGCCAGAAGAGGGGGGGTCACTGAAGCTTTCTTT

D gene: TRBD1
CDR3 length: 14
V gene: TRBV10-3
J gene: TRBJ2-5
clone size: -
CDR3 protein: CAISENRGRETQYF
CDR3 DNA: TGTGCCATCAGTGAGAACAGGGGGCGAGAGACCCAGTACTTC

D gene: -
CDR3 length: 15
V gene: TRBV9
J gene: TRBJ2-3
clone size: -
CDR3 protein: CASSVGGMGPDTQYF
CDR3 DNA: TGTGCCAGCAGCGTTGGCGGGATGGGGCCAGATACGCAGTATTTT

D gene: TRBD2
CDR3 length: 16
V gene: TRBV5-4
J gene: TRBJ2-1
clone size: -
CDR3 protein: CASSSPSGSSYNEQFF
CDR3 DNA: TGTGCCAGCAGCTCTCCTAGCGGGAGCTCCTACAATGAGCAGTTCTTC

D gene: -
CDR3 length: 12
V gene: TRBV30
J gene: TRBJ1-2
clone size: -
CDR3 protein: CAWSVAYFGYTF
CDR3 DNA: TGTGCCTGGAGTGTAGCCTATTTTGGCTACACCTTC

D gene: -
CDR3 length: 16
V gene: TRBV5-6
J gene: TRBJ1-2
clone size: -
CDR3 protein: CASRTGLVSTSYGYTF
CDR3 DNA: TGTGCCAGCAGGACGGGGTTGGTTAGTACATCATATGGCTACACCTTC

D gene: TRBD1
CDR3 length: 14
V gene: TRBV29-1
J gene: TRBJ1-2
clone size: -
CDR3 protein: CSVPQGVNYYGYTF
CDR3 DNA: TGCAGCGTTCCACAGGGGGTGAATTACTATGGCTACACCTTC

D gene: -
CDR3 length: 15
V gene: TRBV6-5
J gene: TRBJ1-1
clone size: -
CDR3 protein: CASRDLRGARPEAFF
CDR3 DNA: TGTGCCAGCAGGGACCTACGGGGGGCGCGACCTGAAGCTTTCTTT

D gene: TRBD1
CDR3 length: 14
V gene: TRBV6-1
J gene: TRBJ2-7
clone size: many
CDR3 protein: CASSEDRGSYEQYF
CDR3 DNA: TGTGCCAGCAGTGAGGACAGGGGGTCCTACGAGCAGTACTTC

D gene: -
CDR3 length: 14
V gene: TRBV9
J gene: TRBJ1-3
clone size: -
CDR3 protein: CASSSPSSGNTIYF
CDR3 DNA: TGTGCCAGCAGCTCCCCGAGTTCTGGAAACACCATATATTTT

D gene: TRBD2
CDR3 length: 16
V gene: TRBV7-8
J gene: TRBJ2-1
clone size: -
CDR3 protein: CASSLPAGGPIGEQFF
CDR3 DNA: TGTGCCAGCAGCTTACCCGCGGGAGGGCCTATCGGTGAGCAGTTCTTC

D gene: -
CDR3 length: 14
V gene: TRBV11-3
J gene: TRBJ1-2
clone size: -
CDR3 protein: CASSLGAGAHGYTF
CDR3 DNA: TGTGCCAGCAGCTTAGGGGCAGGGGCACATGGCTACACCTTC

D gene: TRBD1
CDR3 length: 15
V gene: TRBV18
J gene: TRBJ2-7
clone size: -
CDR3 protein: CASSPRGLNSYEQYF
CDR3 DNA: TGTGCCAGCTCACCCAGGGGGCTTAACTCCTACGAACAGTACTTC

D gene: TRBD1
CDR3 length: 15
V gene: TRBV30
J gene: TRBJ1-4
clone size: -
CDR3 protein: CAWSVYRGTNEKLFF
CDR3 DNA: TGTGCCTGGAGTGTCTACAGGGGAACTAATGAAAAACTGTTTTTT

D gene: -
CDR3 length: 18
V gene: TRBV6-2/TRBV6-3
J gene: TRBJ2-4
clone size: -
CDR3 protein: CASSPRVVDRLAKNIQYF
CDR3 DNA: TGTGCCAGCAGCCCAAGGGTAGTAGACAGACTAGCCAAAAACATTCAGTACTTC

D gene: -
CDR3 length: 14
V gene: TRBV5-5
J gene: TRBJ2-1
clone size: -
CDR3 protein: CASGRDTNYNKQFF
CDR3 DNA: TGTGCCAGCGGCCGGGACACCAACTACAATAAGCAGTTCTTC

D gene: -
CDR3 length: 16
V gene: TRBV5-4
J gene: TRBJ2-1
clone size: -
CDR3 protein: CASSPGGRGDYNEQFF
CDR3 DNA: TGTGCCAGCAGCCCTGGGGGCCGAGGTGACTACAATGAGCAGTTCTTC

D gene: -
CDR3 length: 15
V gene: TRBV7-9
J gene: TRBJ1-4
clone size: -
CDR3 protein: CASTKGGRGSEKLFF
CDR3 DNA: TGTGCCAGCACCAAGGGGGGACGGGGATCTGAAAAACTGTTTTTT

D gene: -
CDR3 length: 16
V gene: TRBV7-9
J gene: TRBJ2-3
clone size: -
CDR3 protein: CASSWGWGVSTDTQYF
CDR3 DNA: TGTGCCAGCAGCTGGGGCTGGGGGGTGAGCACAGATACGCAGTATTTT

D gene: TRBD2
CDR3 length: 15
V gene: TRBV30
J gene: TRBJ2-7
clone size: -
CDR3 protein: CAWSAGGSSSYEQYF
CDR3 DNA: TGTGCCTGGAGTGCGGGAGGGTCATCCTCCTACGAGCAGTACTTC

D gene: TRBD2
CDR3 length: 15
V gene: TRBV6-5
J gene: TRBJ2-5
clone size: -
CDR3 protein: CASNVVAGSQETQYF
CDR3 DNA: TGTGCCAGCAATGTGGTAGCGGGGTCCCAAGAGACCCAGTACTTC

D gene: -
CDR3 length: 20
V gene: TRBV4-2
J gene: TRBJ2-1
clone size: -
CDR3 protein: CASSPRGLARSGDSYNEQFF
CDR3 DNA: TGTGCCAGCAGCCCGCGCGGCCTAGCGAGGAGTGGGGACTCCTACAATGAGCAGTTCTTC

D gene: TRBD1
CDR3 length: 12
V gene: TRBV12-3/TRBV12-4
J gene: TRBJ1-1
clone size: once
CDR3 protein: CASRDRDTEAFF
CDR3 DNA: TGTGCCAGCAGGGACAGGGACACTGAAGCTTTCTTT

D gene: -
CDR3 length: 15
V gene: TRBV30
J gene: TRBJ1-1
clone size: -
CDR3 protein: CARTGNVLGDTEAFF
CDR3 DNA: TGTGCCCGAACAGGGAACGTACTGGGGGACACTGAAGCTTTCTTT

D gene: -
CDR3 length: 17
V gene: TRBV14
J gene: TRBJ1-4
clone size: -
CDR3 protein: CASSQVNGFATNEKLFF
CDR3 DNA: TGTGCCAGCAGCCAAGTGAACGGTTTTGCAACTAATGAAAAACTGTTTTTT

D gene: -
CDR3 length: 13
V gene: TRBV10-3
J gene: TRBJ1-2
clone size: -
CDR3 protein: CAISESVDYGYTF
CDR3 DNA: TGTGCCATCAGTGAATCGGTAGACTATGGCTACACCTTC

D gene: TRBD1
CDR3 length: 18
V gene: TRBV30
J gene: TRBJ2-2
clone size: -
CDR3 protein: CAWSSPRDREANTGELFF
CDR3 DNA: TGTGCCTGGAGTTCACCACGGGACAGGGAGGCGAACACCGGGGAGCTGTTTTTT

D gene: TRBD1
CDR3 length: 15
V gene: TRBV7-9
J gene: TRBJ1-4
clone size: -
CDR3 protein: CASSLSDRGQEKLFF
CDR3 DNA: TGTGCCAGCAGCTTATCGGACAGGGGGCAAGAAAAACTGTTTTTT

D gene: TRBD2
CDR3 length: 16
V gene: TRBV19
J gene: TRBJ2-5
clone size: -
CDR3 protein: CASSLGLAGGRGTQYF
CDR3 DNA: TGTGCCAGTAGTCTGGGACTAGCGGGAGGGCGCGGGACCCAGTACTTC

D gene: TRBD1
CDR3 length: 16
V gene: TRBV3-1/TRBV3-2
J gene: TRBJ1-1
clone size: few
CDR3 protein: CASSPVTGGGLTEAFF
CDR3 DNA: TGTGCCAGCAGCCCGGTGACAGGGGGAGGTTTGACTGAAGCTTTCTTT

D gene: TRBD1
CDR3 length: 16
V gene: TRBV4-3
J gene: TRBJ2-7
clone size: -
CDR3 protein: CASSQDIGQGPYEQYF
CDR3 DNA: TGCGCCAGCAGCCAAGATATCGGACAGGGGCCCTACGAGCAGTACTTC

D gene: -
CDR3 length: 17
V gene: TRBV7-6
J gene: TRBJ2-1
clone size: -
CDR3 protein: CASSLEVRTPGDNEQFF
CDR3 DNA: TGTGCCAGCAGCTTAGAGGTTAGGACTCCGGGGGACAATGAGCAGTTCTTC

D gene: TRBD2
CDR3 length: 18
V gene: TRBV24-1
J gene: TRBJ2-2
clone size: -
CDR3 protein: CATSHGSGGVSNTGELFF
CDR3 DNA: TGTGCCACCAGTCATGGTAGCGGGGGCGTTTCGAACACCGGGGAGCTGTTTTTT

D gene: -
CDR3 length: 14
V gene: TRBV10-3
J gene: TRBJ1-5
clone size: -
CDR3 protein: CAISESERNQPQHF
CDR3 DNA: TGTGCCATCAGTGAGTCAGAGCGCAATCAGCCCCAGCATTTT

D gene: TRBD2
CDR3 length: 19
V gene: TRBV24-1
J gene: TRBJ2-1
clone size: -
CDR3 protein: CATSDPSTSGGASYNEQFF
CDR3 DNA: TGTGCCACCAGTGATCCTTCGACTAGCGGGGGGGCATCTTACAATGAGCAGTTCTTC

D gene: -
CDR3 length: 15
V gene: TRBV24-1
J gene: TRBJ2-5
clone size: -
CDR3 protein: CATSEGSGSWETQYF
CDR3 DNA: TGTGCCACCAGTGAAGGCTCAGGGTCGTGGGAGACCCAGTACTTC

D gene: -
CDR3 length: 14
V gene: TRBV5-1
J gene: TRBJ2-1
clone size: -
CDR3 protein: CASSFTSSYNEQFF
CDR3 DNA: TGCGCCAGCAGCTTTACGAGCTCCTACAATGAGCAGTTCTTC

D gene: -
CDR3 length: 12
V gene: TRBV29-1
J gene: TRBJ1-1
clone size: -
CDR3 protein: CSVDHGDTEAFF
CDR3 DNA: TGCAGCGTGGACCACGGGGACACTGAAGCTTTCTTT

D gene: TRBD2
CDR3 length: 15
V gene: TRBV5-1
J gene: TRBJ2-7
clone size: -
CDR3 protein: CASSYTSGSSYEQYF
CDR3 DNA: TGCGCCAGCAGTTATACTAGCGGGAGCTCCTACGAGCAGTACTTC

D gene: -
CDR3 length: 12
V gene: TRBV3-1/TRBV3-2
J gene: TRBJ2-7
clone size: -
CDR3 protein: CASSQGHSMQYF
CDR3 DNA: TGTGCCAGCAGCCAAGGGCACAGCATGCAGTACTTC

D gene: -
CDR3 length: 15
V gene: TRBV15
J gene: TRBJ2-7
clone size: once
CDR3 protein: CATSPGAGATYEQYF
CDR3 DNA: TGTGCCACCAGCCCTGGGGCCGGAGCGACCTACGAGCAGTACTTC

D gene: TRBD1
CDR3 length: 17
V gene: TRBV4-1
J gene: TRBJ2-5
clone size: -
CDR3 protein: CASSHSTPGGAEETQYF
CDR3 DNA: TGCGCCAGCAGCCATAGCACCCCAGGGGGCGCGGAAGAGACCCAGTACTTC

D gene: TRBD1
CDR3 length: 15
V gene: TRBV11-3
J gene: TRBJ2-5
clone size: -
CDR3 protein: CASSPPATGTKTQYF
CDR3 DNA: TGTGCCAGCAGCCCCCCCGCGACAGGGACGAAGACCCAGTACTTC

D gene: -
CDR3 length: 15
V gene: TRBV19
J gene: TRBJ1-5
clone size: -
CDR3 protein: CASSIETGMEMPQHF
CDR3 DNA: TGTGCCAGTAGTATAGAAACAGGCATGGAGATGCCCCAGCATTTT

D gene: -
CDR3 length: 15
V gene: TRBV7-6
J gene: TRBJ2-1
clone size: once
CDR3 protein: CASSLGGRSYNEQFF
CDR3 DNA: TGTGCCAGCAGCTTAGGCGGTAGATCCTACAATGAGCAGTTCTTC

D gene: TRBD1
CDR3 length: 13
V gene: TRBV7-2
J gene: TRBJ1-2
clone size: -
CDR3 protein: CASSQTGGVGYTF
CDR3 DNA: TGTGCCAGCAGCCAGACAGGGGGCGTAGGCTACACCTTC

D gene: -
CDR3 length: 13
V gene: TRBV4-1
J gene: TRBJ2-3
clone size: -
CDR3 protein: CASSHPKGHPQYF
CDR3 DNA: TGCGCCAGCAGCCACCCAAAGGGACACCCGCAGTATTTT